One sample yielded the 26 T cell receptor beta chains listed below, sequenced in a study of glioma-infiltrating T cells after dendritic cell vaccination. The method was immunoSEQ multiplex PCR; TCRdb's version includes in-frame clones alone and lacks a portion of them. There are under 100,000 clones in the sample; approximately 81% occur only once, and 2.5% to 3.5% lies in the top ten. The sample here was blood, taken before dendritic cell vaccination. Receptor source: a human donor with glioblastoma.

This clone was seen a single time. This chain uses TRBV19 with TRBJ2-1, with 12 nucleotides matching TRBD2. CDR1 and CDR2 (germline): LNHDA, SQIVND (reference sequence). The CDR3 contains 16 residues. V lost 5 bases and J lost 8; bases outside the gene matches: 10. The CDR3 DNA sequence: TGTGCCAGTAGTTACACGGGACTAGCGGGTCTTGATGAGCAGTTCTTC. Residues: CASSYTGLAGLDEQFF.

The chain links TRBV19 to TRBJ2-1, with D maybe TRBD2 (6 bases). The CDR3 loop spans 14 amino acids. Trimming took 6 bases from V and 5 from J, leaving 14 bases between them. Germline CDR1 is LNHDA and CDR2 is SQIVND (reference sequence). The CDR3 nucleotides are TGTGCCAGTAGCAGACCTGGACTAAACAATGAGCAGTTCTTC. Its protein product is CASSRPGLNNEQFF.

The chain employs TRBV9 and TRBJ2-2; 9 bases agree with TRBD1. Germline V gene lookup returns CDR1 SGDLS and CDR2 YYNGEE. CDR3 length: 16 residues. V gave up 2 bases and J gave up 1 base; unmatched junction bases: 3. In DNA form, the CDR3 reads TGTGCCAGCAGCGTTCCGGGACAGGGGAACACCGGGGAGCTGTTTTTT. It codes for CASSVPGQGNTGELFF.

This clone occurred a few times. The chain's CDR3 is CASSLIGGEGANEKLFF. The CDR3 DNA is TGTGCCAGCAGCTTAATCGGAGGGGAGGGGGCTAATGAAAAACTGTTTTTT. J is TRBJ1-4 and V is TRBV13; D is perhaps TRBD1 (6 bases). The CDR3 is 17 residues long. Between the trimmed V and J ends, which lost 2 bases and 3 bases, there was a span of 16 bases. Germline CDR1 PRHDT, CDR2 FYEKMQ (reference sequence).

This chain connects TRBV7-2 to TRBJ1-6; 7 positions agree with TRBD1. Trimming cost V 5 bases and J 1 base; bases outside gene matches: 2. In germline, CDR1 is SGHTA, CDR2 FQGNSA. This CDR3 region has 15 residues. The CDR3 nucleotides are TGTGCCAGCAGCCCGGACAGGTCCTATAATTCACCCCTCCACTTT. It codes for CASSPDRSYNSPLHF.

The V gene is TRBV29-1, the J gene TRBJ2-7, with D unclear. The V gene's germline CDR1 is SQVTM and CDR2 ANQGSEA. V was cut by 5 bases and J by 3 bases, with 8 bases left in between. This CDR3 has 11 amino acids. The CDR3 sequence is CSVYGNYEQYF. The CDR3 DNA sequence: TGCAGCGTTTATGGCAACTACGAGCAGTACTTC.

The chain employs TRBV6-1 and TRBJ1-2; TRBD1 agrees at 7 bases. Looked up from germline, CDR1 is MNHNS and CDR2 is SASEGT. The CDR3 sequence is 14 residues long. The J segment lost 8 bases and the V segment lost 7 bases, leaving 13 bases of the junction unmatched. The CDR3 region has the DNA TGTGCCAGCAACAAAGACTTGACAGGGTTGGGCTACACCTTC. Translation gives CASNKDLTGLGYTF.

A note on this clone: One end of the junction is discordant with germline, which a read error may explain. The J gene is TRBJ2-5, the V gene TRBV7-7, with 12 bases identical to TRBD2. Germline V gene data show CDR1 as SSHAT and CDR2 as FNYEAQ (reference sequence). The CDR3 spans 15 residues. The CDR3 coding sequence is TGTGCTAGCAGCATGAGACTAGCGGGAGTTGAGACCCAGTACTTC. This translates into CASSMRLAGVETQYF.

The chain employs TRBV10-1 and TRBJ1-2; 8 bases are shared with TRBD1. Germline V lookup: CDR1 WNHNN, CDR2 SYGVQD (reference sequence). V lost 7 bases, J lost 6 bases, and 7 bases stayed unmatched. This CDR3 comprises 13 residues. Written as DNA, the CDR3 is TGCGCCAGCATCCTCTCAGGGGGCCATGGCTACACCTTC. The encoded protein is CASILSGGHGYTF.

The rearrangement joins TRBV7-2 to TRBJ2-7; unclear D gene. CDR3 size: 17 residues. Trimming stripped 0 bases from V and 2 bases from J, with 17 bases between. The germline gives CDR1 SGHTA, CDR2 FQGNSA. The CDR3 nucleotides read TGTGCCAGCAGCTTAGCCGTTTCTGGCGGCATTACCTACGAGCAGTACTTC. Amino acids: CASSLAVSGGITYEQYF.

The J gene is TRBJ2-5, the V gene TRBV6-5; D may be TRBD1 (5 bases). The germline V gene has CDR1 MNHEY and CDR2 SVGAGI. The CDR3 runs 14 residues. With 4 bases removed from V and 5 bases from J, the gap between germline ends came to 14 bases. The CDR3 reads CASSLVGHVETQYF. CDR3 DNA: TGTGCCAGCAGTTTGGTCGGACACGTTGAGACCCAGTACTTC.

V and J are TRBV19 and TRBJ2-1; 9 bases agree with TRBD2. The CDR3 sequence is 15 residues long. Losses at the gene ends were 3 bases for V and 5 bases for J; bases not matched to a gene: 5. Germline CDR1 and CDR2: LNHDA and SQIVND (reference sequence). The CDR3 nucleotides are TGTGCCAGTAGTATGTGGCTAGCGGGGAACAATGAGCAGTTCTTC. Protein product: CASSMWLAGNNEQFF. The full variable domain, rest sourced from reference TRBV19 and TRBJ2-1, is DGGITQSPKYLFRKEGQNVTLSCEQNLNHDAMYWYRQDPGQGLRLIYYSQIVNDFQKGDIAEGYSVSREKKESFPLTVTSAQKNPTAFYLCASSMWLAGNNEQFFGPGTRLTVL.

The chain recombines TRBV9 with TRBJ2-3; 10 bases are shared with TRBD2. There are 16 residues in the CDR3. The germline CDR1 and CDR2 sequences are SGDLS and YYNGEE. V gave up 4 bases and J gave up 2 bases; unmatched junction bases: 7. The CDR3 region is CASSSRTSGLTDTQYF. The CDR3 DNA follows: TGTGCCAGCAGCTCCAGGACTAGCGGACTCACAGATACGCAGTATTTT.

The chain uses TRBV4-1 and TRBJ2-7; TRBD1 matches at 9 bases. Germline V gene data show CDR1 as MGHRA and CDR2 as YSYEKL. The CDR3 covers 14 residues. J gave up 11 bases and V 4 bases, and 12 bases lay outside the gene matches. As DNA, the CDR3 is TGCGCCAGCAGCCCTAGCCAGGACAGGGGATGGGAGTACTTC. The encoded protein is CASSPSQDRGWEYF.

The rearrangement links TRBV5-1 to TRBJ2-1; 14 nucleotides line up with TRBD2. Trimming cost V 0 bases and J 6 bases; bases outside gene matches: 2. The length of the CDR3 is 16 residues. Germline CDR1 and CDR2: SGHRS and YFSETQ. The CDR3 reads CASSLEGLAGVNEQFF. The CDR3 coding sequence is TGCGCCAGCAGCTTGGAGGGACTAGCGGGAGTCAATGAGCAGTTCTTC. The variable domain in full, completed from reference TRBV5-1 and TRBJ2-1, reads KAGVTQTPRYLIKTRGQQVTLSCSPISGHRSVSWYQQTPGQGLQFLFEYFSETQRNKGNFPGRFSGRQFSNSRSEMNVSTLELGDSALYLCASSLEGLAGVNEQFFGPGTRLTVL.

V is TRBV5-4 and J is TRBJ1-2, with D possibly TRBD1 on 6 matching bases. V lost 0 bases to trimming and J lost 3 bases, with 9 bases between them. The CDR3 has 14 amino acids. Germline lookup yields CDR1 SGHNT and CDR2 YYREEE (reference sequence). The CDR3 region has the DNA TGTGCCAGCAGCTTGGGACAGGTGGACTATGGCTACACCTTC. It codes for CASSLGQVDYGYTF.

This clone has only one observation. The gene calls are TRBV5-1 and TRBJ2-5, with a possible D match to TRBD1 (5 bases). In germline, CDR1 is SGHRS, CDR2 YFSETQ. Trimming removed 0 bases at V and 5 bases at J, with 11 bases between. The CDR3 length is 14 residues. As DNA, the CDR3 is TGCGCCAGCAGCTTGGCGCCAGGGCGGGAGACCCAGTACTTC. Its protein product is CASSLAPGRETQYF.

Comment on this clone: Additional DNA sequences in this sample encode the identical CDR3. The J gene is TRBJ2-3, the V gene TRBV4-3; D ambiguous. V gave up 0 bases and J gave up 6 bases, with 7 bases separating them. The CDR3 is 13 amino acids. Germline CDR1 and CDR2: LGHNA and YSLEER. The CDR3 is CASSQETGDTQYF. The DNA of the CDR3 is TGCGCCAGCAGCCAAGAGACCGGGGATACGCAGTATTTT.

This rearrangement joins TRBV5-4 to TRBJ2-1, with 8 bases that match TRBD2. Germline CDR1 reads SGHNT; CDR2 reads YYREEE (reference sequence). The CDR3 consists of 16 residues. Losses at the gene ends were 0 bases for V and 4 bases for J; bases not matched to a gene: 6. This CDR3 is CASSLEAAGGYNEQFF. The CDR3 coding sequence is TGTGCCAGCAGCTTGGAGGCGGCGGGGGGTTACAATGAGCAGTTCTTC.

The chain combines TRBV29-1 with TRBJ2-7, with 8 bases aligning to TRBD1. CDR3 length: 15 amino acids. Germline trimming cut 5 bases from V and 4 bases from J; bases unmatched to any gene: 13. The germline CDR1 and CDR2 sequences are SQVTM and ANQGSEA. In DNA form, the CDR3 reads TGCAGCGTTACTCTCCAGGACAGGGCCTTTTACGAGCAGTACTTC. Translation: CSVTLQDRAFYEQYF.

Here the CDR3 reads CASSVDRLAKNIQYF. Written as DNA, the CDR3 is TGTGCCAGCAGTGTAGATCGTCTAGCCAAAAACATTCAGTACTTC. The chain couples TRBV2 to TRBJ2-4; D uncertain. CDR1 and CDR2 (germline): SNHLY, FYNNEI. V lost 4 bases and J lost 0, with 10 bases in between. The length of the CDR3 is 15 residues.

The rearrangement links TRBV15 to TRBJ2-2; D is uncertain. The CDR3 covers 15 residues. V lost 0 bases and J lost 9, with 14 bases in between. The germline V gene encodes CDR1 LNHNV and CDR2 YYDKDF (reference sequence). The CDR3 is CATSRDHMGPRELFF. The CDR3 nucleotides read TGTGCCACCAGCAGAGACCATATGGGCCCCAGGGAGCTGTTTTTT.

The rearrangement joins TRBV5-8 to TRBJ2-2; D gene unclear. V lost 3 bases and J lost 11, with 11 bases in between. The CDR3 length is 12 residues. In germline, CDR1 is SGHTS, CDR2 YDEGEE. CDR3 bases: TGTGCCAGCAGCTGGGCCCTAAACGAGCTGTTTTTT. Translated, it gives CASSWALNELFF.

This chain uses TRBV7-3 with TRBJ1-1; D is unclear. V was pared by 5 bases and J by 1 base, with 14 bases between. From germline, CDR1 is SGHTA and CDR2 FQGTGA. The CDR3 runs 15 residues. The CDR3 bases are TGTGCCAGCAGCCGTGTGGCAGGCAGGAACACTGAAGCTTTCTTT. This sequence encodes CASSRVAGRNTEAFF.

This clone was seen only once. CDR3 bases: TGTGCCAGCAGTGCCAACCCACAACCAACAGGGGGGGGATTCTTT. Translation gives CASSANPQPTGGGFF. The genes are TRBV6-1 and TRBJ1-1; 8 positions match TRBD1. Looked up from germline, CDR1 is MNHNS and CDR2 is SASEGT. The CDR3 loop spans 15 amino acids. J was trimmed by 14 bases and V by 4 bases; bases with no gene match: 18.

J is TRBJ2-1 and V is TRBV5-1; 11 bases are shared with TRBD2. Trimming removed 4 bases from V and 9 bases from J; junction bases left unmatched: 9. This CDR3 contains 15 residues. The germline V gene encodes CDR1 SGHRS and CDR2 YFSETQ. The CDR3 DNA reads TGCGCCAGCAGCCCAATAGCGGGAGGGCCAAGTGAGCAGTTCTTC. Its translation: CASSPIAGGPSEQFF.